Below, one T cell receptor beta chain is given with its context. This clonotype showed up many times. No antigen is known for it. No clone much larger than this one lies a single base away; base qualities are absent. Libraries were constructed by 5' RACE. Sequencer: NextSeq 500. In the TCR library protocol, unique molecular identifiers were attached to individual cDNA molecules to correct for PCR bias and sequencing error. Sequencing covered both TCR alpha and beta chains, and within each sample the abundances of alpha and beta sequences were tightly co-correlated. As for how the authors treated the data: Decombinator V4 was used to annotate the V gene, J gene and CDR3 of the TCR sequences. Expanded TCRs were defined as changing significantly between any two time points under a Poisson model with p below 0.0001. TCR abundances were normalised to the total number of TCRs sequenced in each sample and reported as counts per million. MAIT TCRs were defined by TRAV1-2 paired with TRAJ12, TRAJ20 or TRAJ33, and iNKT TCRs by TRAV10 paired with TRAJ18. VDJdb, accessed 1 November 2021, was searched for CMV, EBV and SARS-CoV-2 annotated TCRs, excluding TCRs annotated for multiple antigens. The public reads were run again by TCRdb, first through fastp at Q25 and then through MiXCR, and only productive beta chains were kept. Every CDR3 protein is listed once, alongside the most common genes and DNA of its rows. TCRdb, not the authors, supplied the V and J calls. For this sample there are tens of thousands of distinct CDR3 sequences; roughly 5% appear just once. In total, the top ten clones hold roughly 24% of the sample.

V has 6 bases trimmed and J has 0 bases trimmed; junction bases matching no gene number 2. CDR1 and CDR2, per the germline V gene (reference sequence), are DFQATT and SNEGSKA. Taken from cysteine to phenylalanine, the CDR3 has 14 residues. The sequence is cut down to CDR3 DNA, 42 bases in frame from base 1. The study was a case-control design nested within a healthcare worker cohort in London, UK, with weekly nasopharyngeal swab PCR tests and blood sampling. Between 23 and 31 March 2020, the week of the UK lockdown, healthcare workers were enrolled and then followed up weekly for as long as 16 weeks. This sample was taken from a study of early T cells in non-severe SARS-CoV-2 infection (dated by TCRdb to the early 2020s). About the investigation overall: Because TCR sequencing was done on bulk RNA from unsorted whole blood, the alpha and beta chains could not be paired.

Study-wide findings and limitations: VDJdb matching was skewed toward anti-spike CD8 responses, so virus-specific expansions were likely underestimated and private and CD4 specificities were missed.

This receptor was taken from an adult who was a healthcare worker with PCR-confirmed SARS-CoV-2 infection or an uninfected control (not recorded which). Rearrangement joined TRBV20-1 to TRBJ1-1, and TRBD1 aligns with 12 junction nucleotides. The sequencing input was whole blood. The encoded CDR3 is CSAGQGAVNTEAFF. The sequenced DNA: TGCAGTGCGGGACAGGGGGCTGTGAACACTGAAGCTTTCTTT.